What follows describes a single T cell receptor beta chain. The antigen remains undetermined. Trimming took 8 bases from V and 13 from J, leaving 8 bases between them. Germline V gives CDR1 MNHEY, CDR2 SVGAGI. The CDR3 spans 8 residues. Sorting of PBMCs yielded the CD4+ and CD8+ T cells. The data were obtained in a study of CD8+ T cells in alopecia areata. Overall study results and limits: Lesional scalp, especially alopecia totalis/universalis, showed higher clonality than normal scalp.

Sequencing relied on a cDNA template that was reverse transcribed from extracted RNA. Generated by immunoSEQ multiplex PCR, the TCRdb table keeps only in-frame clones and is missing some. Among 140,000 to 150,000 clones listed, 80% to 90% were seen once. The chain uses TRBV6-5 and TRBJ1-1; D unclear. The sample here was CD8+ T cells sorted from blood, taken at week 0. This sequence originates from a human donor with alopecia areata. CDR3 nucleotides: TGTGCCAGCGGGTCAGGTTTCTTT. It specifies CASGSGFF.